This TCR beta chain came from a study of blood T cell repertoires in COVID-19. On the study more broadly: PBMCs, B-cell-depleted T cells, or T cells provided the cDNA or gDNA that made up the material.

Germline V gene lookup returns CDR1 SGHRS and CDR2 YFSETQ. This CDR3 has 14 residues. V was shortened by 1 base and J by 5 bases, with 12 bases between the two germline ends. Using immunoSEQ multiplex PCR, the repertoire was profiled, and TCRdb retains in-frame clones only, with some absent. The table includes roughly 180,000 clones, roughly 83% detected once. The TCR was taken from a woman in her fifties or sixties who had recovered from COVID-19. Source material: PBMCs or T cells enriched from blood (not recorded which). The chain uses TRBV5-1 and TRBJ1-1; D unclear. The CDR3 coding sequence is TGCGCCAGCAGCTTGTTCTGGGGAGGTACTGAAGCTTTCTTT. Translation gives CASSLFWGGTEAFF.